Listed here are 2 T cell receptor beta chains from one sample, sequenced in a study of identical twins. MiXCR, applied by TCRdb to the 5' RACE reads, yields one record per CDR3 protein. The sample includes 400,000 or so distinct CDR3 sequences, approximately 9.1% of them seen just once. The material sequenced was naive T cells sorted from blood. All receptors come from a woman aged 45-59 years in good health.

This clonotype has only a few counts. This sequence joins TRBV2 and TRBJ2-4; 7 bases map to TRBD1. This CDR3 comprises 15 residues. J gave up 0 bases and V 6 bases, and 5 bases lay outside the gene matches. Germline loops: CDR1 SNHLY, CDR2 FYNNEI. The CDR3 nucleotides are TGTGCCAGCAGCCAAAGACAGGGAGCCAAAAACATTCAGTACTTC. It translates to CASSQRQGAKNIQYF.

This clonotype was detected ten times or more. V gene TRBV6-1 combines with J gene TRBJ1-5; D perhaps matches TRBD1 (6 bases). V shed 0 bases and J shed 7 bases, with 10 bases lying between them. The germline CDR1 and CDR2 sequences are MNHNS and SASEGT. CDR3 length equals 14 residues. DNA of the CDR3: TGTGCCAGCAGTGAAGCCCCTCAGGGGCAGCCCCAGCATTTT. Translation: CASSEAPQGQPQHF.